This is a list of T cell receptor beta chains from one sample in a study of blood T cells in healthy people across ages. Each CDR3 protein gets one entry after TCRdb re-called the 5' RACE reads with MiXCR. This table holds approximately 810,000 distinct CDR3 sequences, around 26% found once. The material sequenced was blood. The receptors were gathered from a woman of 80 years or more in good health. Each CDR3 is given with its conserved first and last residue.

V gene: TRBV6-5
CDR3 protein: CASSSKLSSPLHF

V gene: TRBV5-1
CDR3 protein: CASSPALAGELLNEQYF

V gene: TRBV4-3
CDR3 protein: CASSRGLNSPLHF

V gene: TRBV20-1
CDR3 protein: CSARVAGKYEQYF

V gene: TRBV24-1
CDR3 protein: CATSRTGGNTGELFF

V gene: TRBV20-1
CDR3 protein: CSSRQGSYEQYF

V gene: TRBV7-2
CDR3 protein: CASSFIGDTQYF

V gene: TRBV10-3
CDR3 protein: CASSYRGQGTEQYF

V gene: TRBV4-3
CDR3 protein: CASSQNQGYEKLFF

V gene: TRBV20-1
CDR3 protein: CSARVGTNTEAFF

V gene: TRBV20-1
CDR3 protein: CSARGRSENYGYTF

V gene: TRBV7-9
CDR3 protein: CASSWMATNEKLFF

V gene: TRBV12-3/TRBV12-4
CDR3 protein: CASSPVFGNSPLHF

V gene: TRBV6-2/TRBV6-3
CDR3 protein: CASSYPTNRLAGGQEQFF

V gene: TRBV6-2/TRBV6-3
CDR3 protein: CASRDPPGLAYNEQFF

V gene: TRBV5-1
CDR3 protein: CASSTGQGKIYNEQFF

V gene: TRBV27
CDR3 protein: CASSLTGFGYTF

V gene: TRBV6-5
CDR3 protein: CASSYSIQGLGNEQFF

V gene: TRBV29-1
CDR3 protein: CSVTEGYEQYF

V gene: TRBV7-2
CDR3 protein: CASSLTTGDGTQYF

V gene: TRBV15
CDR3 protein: CVTSRDRRAGGYNEQFF

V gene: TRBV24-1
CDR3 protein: CATGQGSSYEQYF

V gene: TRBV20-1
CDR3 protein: CSASRQPGLRREQFF

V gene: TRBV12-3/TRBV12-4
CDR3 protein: CASSWGAGTDTQYF

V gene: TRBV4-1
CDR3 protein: CASSHRDPINTEAFF

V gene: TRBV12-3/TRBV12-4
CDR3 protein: CASRWFGGGETQYF

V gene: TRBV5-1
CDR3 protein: CASSMPSGNEQYF

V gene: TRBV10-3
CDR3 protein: CAISRDNSYEQYF

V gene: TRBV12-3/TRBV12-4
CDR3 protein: CASSFLVETQYF

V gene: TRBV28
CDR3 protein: CASSPTGTGYHEQYF

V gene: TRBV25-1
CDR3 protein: CASSEQIYGYTF

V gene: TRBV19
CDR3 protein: CASRPHGRIRDYGYTF

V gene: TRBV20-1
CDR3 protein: CSASSRGDEQFF

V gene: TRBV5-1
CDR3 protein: CASSLGGTGTYNEQFF

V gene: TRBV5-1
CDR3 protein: CASSGGKAGGAETQYF

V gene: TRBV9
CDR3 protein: CASSVETRGRPGNTIYF

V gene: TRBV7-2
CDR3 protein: CASRISGVGGSFEAFF

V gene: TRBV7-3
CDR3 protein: CASSMGLTDNEQYF

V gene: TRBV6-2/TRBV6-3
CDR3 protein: CASRRTGGASYNEQFF

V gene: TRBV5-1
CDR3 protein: CASSPQDRANTEAFF

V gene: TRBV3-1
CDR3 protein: CASSQDTGYGYTF

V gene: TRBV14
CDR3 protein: CASSQVGPVPTF

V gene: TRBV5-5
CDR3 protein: CASSPGPEIGRNTEAFF

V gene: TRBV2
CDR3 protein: CASSELGSTGELFF

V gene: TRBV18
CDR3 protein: CASSPWVQETQYF

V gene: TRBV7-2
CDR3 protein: CASSSQSGRNYGYTF

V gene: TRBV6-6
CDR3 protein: CASSYQGNYNEQFF

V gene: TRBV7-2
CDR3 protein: CASSLGVGSGGINEQFF

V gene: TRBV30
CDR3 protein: CAWSGYQLPGYTF

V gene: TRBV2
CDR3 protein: CASSEILGREDTQYF

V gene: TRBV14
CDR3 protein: CASSKRPGTGTGELFF

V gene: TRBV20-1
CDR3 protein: CSAIWGSSSTDTQYF

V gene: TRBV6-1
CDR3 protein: CASSEGHYSNQPQHF

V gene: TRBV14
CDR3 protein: CASSQKRGGGLETQYF

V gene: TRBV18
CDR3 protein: CASSPRYEEGTQYF

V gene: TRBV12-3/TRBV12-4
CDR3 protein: CASSWDNQPQHF

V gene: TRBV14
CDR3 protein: CASSPSYRGMGETQYF

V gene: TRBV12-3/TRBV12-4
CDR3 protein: CASSARDGGNQPQHF

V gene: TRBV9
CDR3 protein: CASSVGGGTYGYTF

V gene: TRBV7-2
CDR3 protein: CASSLADRGFYYEQYF